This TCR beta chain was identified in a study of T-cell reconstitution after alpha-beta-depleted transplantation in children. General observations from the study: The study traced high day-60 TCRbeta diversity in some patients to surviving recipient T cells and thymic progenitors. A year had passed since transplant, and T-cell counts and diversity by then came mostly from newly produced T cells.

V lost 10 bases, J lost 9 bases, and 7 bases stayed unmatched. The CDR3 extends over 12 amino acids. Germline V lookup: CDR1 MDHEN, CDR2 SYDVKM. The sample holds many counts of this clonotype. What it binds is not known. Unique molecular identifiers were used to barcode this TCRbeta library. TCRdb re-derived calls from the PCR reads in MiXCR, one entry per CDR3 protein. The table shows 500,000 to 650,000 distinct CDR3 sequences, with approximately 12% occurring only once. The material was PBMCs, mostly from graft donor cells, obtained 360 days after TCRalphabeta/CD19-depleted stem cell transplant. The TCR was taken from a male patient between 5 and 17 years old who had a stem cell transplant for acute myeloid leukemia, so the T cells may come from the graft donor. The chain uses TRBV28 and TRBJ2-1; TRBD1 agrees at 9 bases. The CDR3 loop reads CATGTGLGEQFF. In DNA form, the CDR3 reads TGTGCCACCGGGACAGGGCTTGGTGAGCAGTTCTTC.